The rows below give T cell receptor beta chains drawn from one sample of a study of T-cell memory formation after mild COVID-19. Using its own MiXCR run on the 5' RACE reads, TCRdb lists one record per CDR3 protein. The sample consists of some 250,000 distinct CDR3 sequences, roughly 18% of them appearing once. The sequenced sample consisted of PBMCs or a T cell subset sorted from them (not recorded which). Receptors originate from a man aged 18-30 years who had mild COVID-19 (a few samples of this study predate the infection). Cell type and time point are not known. CDR3s include the opening cysteine and the closing phenylalanine or tryptophan. Fields, in order: V gene, J gene, clone size, D gene, CDR3 DNA, CDR3 protein. D genes are given only for firm matches. Clone size is not always given. Where it is, it says once, few, many or a class for expanded clones.

>TRBV29-1|TRBJ1-1|NA|NA
TGCAGCGTTAGGGCCTTTAACACTGAAGCTTTCTTT
CSVRAFNTEAFF
>TRBV4-3|TRBJ2-4|NA|NA
TGCGCCAGCAGCCAGGGAGCTCTAGCCAAAAACATTCAGTACTTC
CASSQGALAKNIQYF
>TRBV6-1|TRBJ1-3|once|NA
TGTGCCAGCAGTGAAGCGCTCGGGGAAGTCTGGGGAAACACCATATATTTT
CASSEALGEVWGNTIYF
>TRBV6-2/TRBV6-3|TRBJ2-7|many|NA
TGTGCCAGCAGTCGTTTTCCCTACGAGCAGTACTTC
CASSRFPYEQYF
>TRBV6-5|TRBJ1-2|few|NA
TGTGCCAGCAGTAATTCCGTCCATGGCTACACCTTC
CASSNSVHGYTF
>TRBV5-1|TRBJ1-4|few|NA
TGCGCCAGCAGCCAGGGCTGGGATGAAAAACTGTTTTTT
CASSQGWDEKLFF
>TRBV20-1|TRBJ2-1|few|NA
TGCAGTGCTAGTCCCGAGCAGTTCTTC
CSASPEQFF
>TRBV28|TRBJ1-2|few|NA
TGTGCCAGCAGTTTAGAAGGGAGAGGCTACACCTTC
CASSLEGRGYTF
>TRBV7-2|TRBJ1-2|NA|NA
TGTGCCAGCAGCTTAGTTGTCAGGGGCGATGGTGGCTACACCTTC
CASSLVVRGDGGYTF
>TRBV11-2|TRBJ2-3|few|NA
TGTGCCAGCAGCTTAGGGGGACGAGGCACAGATACGCAGTATTTT
CASSLGGRGTDTQYF
>TRBV19|TRBJ1-5|NA|NA
TGTGCCAGTAGTAGACAGAACAATCAGCCCCAGCATTTT
CASSRQNNQPQHF
>TRBV19|TRBJ2-7|few|TRBD1
TGTGCCAGTAGAGGACAGGGGGAATCCTACGAGCAGTACTTC
CASRGQGESYEQYF
>TRBV4-1|TRBJ2-7|NA|TRBD2
TGCGCCAGCAGCCAAACTAGCGGGGGGCACGAGCAGTACTTC
CASSQTSGGHEQYF
>TRBV4-1|TRBJ2-3|NA|TRBD1
TGCGCCAGCAGCCTAGGGACAGCCCTCCCGGCGGATACGCAGTATTTT
CASSLGTALPADTQYF
>TRBV5-6|TRBJ2-1|NA|NA
TGTGCCAGCAGCTTGGTGGTGGGAAGTGAGCAGTTCTTC
CASSLVVGSEQFF
>TRBV7-9|TRBJ1-5|many|NA
TGTGCCAGCAGCGCCGACATCCCGGTGGGGCGGCCCCAGCATTTT
CASSADIPVGRPQHF
>TRBV12-3/TRBV12-4|TRBJ2-2|many|NA
TGTGCCAGCAGTTTGGGCGCCACCGGGGAGCTGTTTTTT
CASSLGATGELFF
>TRBV7-2|TRBJ1-2|NA|TRBD1
TGTGCCAGCAGCAATAGGGACAGGGTTTCTGGCGGCTACACCTTC
CASSNRDRVSGGYTF
>TRBV7-2|TRBJ2-1|few|TRBD2
TGTGCCAGCAGCCCGGACGCTAGCGGGGGGTACAATGAGCAGTTCTTC
CASSPDASGGYNEQFF
>TRBV5-1|TRBJ1-1|many|NA
TGCGCCAGCAGCTTGGCCGGGCTTAGTTTGAACACTGAAGCTTTCTTT
CASSLAGLSLNTEAFF
>TRBV4-3|TRBJ2-5|many|NA
TGCGCCAGCAGCCAAGATTTGACAGTACAAGAGACCCAGTACTTC
CASSQDLTVQETQYF